This is a list of T cell receptor beta chains from one sample in a study of OX40 agonist ivuxolimab in advanced cancers. Here immunoSEQ multiplex PCR was the method, and the copy in TCRdb shows in-frame clones only, minus some. The repertoire includes about 45,000 clones, 75% to 90% of them detected once, and more than 9% sits in the top ten. The sequencing used CD4+ or CD8+ T cells sorted from blood, collected in a trial of the OX40 agonist ivuxolimab. Receptors originate from an adult with an advanced solid tumor such as melanoma, head and neck, liver or kidney cancer. CDR3s include the opening cysteine and the closing phenylalanine or tryptophan. D genes are given only for firm matches. Clone size, where shown, is once, few, many, or a class for clones that have expanded.

J gene: TRBJ1-1; clone size: NA; V gene: TRBV11-2; D gene: TRBD1; CDR3 DNA: TGTGCCAGCAGCTTGGAAGGGACAGGGGCTGAAGCTTTCTTT; CDR3 protein: CASSLEGTGAEAFF
J gene: TRBJ2-2; clone size: NA; V gene: TRBV7-9; D gene: NA; CDR3 DNA: TGTGCCAGCAGCTTAGGCTCCGTAGGGGGGGAGCTGTTTTTT; CDR3 protein: CASSLGSVGGELFF
J gene: TRBJ1-5; clone size: NA; V gene: TRBV6-5; D gene: NA; CDR3 DNA: TGTGCCAGCAGTTCGACAGGCGCCAATCAGCCCCAGCATTTT; CDR3 protein: CASSSTGANQPQHF
J gene: TRBJ2-7; clone size: NA; V gene: TRBV7-2; D gene: TRBD1; CDR3 DNA: TGTGCCAGCAGCGCAGCCCCGGGACAGACCAGAAGCTCCTACGAGCAGTACTTC; CDR3 protein: CASSAAPGQTRSSYEQYF
J gene: TRBJ2-7; clone size: NA; V gene: TRBV2; D gene: NA; CDR3 DNA: TGTGCCAGCGGTCGGGACATCGTCGGCTACGAGCAGTACTTC; CDR3 protein: CASGRDIVGYEQYF
J gene: TRBJ1-2; clone size: NA; V gene: TRBV28; D gene: NA; CDR3 DNA: TGTGCCAGCATCATCTCCGGGACCGTAAATGGCTACACCTTC; CDR3 protein: CASIISGTVNGYTF
J gene: TRBJ2-7; clone size: NA; V gene: TRBV18; D gene: TRBD2; CDR3 DNA: TGTGCCAGCACACCGGGACTAGCGGGAGGGCCCTCGTACGAGCAGTACTTC; CDR3 protein: CASTPGLAGGPSYEQYF
J gene: TRBJ1-1; clone size: few; V gene: TRBV9; D gene: NA; CDR3 DNA: TGTGCCAGCAGCGTAGGGCCGCTGAACACTGAAGCTTTCTTT; CDR3 protein: CASSVGPLNTEAFF
J gene: TRBJ2-3; clone size: NA; V gene: TRBV5-1; D gene: NA; CDR3 DNA: TGCGCCAGCAGCTTGGGGGTAAAGCGCACAGATACGCAGTATTTT; CDR3 protein: CASSLGVKRTDTQYF
J gene: TRBJ2-4; clone size: NA; V gene: TRBV6-1; D gene: NA; CDR3 DNA: TGTGCCAGCAGTGACCGAATAGCCAAAAACATTCAGTACTTC; CDR3 protein: CASSDRIAKNIQYF
J gene: TRBJ1-4; clone size: NA; V gene: TRBV5-8; D gene: TRBD1; CDR3 DNA: TGTGCCAGCAGCATCGACAGGGGGCCTTACGATGAAAAACTGTTTTTT; CDR3 protein: CASSIDRGPYDEKLFF
J gene: TRBJ1-5; clone size: NA; V gene: TRBV28; D gene: NA; CDR3 DNA: TGTGCCAGCGGGATAGGCGGGTGGAATCAGCCCCAGCATTTT; CDR3 protein: CASGIGGWNQPQHF
J gene: TRBJ2-7; clone size: NA; V gene: TRBV7-8; D gene: TRBD2; CDR3 DNA: TGTGCCAGCAGCAACGTGGTAGCGGGAGTCTACGAGCAGTACTTC; CDR3 protein: CASSNVVAGVYEQYF
J gene: TRBJ1-6; clone size: NA; V gene: TRBV5-4; D gene: TRBD1; CDR3 DNA: TGTGCCAGCAGCGCGAAACCCAGGACAGGGAATTCACCCCTCCACTTT; CDR3 protein: CASSAKPRTGNSPLHF
J gene: TRBJ2-7; clone size: few; V gene: TRBV30; D gene: NA; CDR3 DNA: TGTGCCTGGATGCTTCCAGGATCCTACGAGCAGTACTTC; CDR3 protein: CAWMLPGSYEQYF
J gene: TRBJ1-5; clone size: NA; V gene: TRBV29-1; D gene: TRBD1; CDR3 DNA: TGCAGCGTTGTAGGGACAGGGGGTCCCCTTAGCAATCAGCCCCAGCATTTT; CDR3 protein: CSVVGTGGPLSNQPQHF
J gene: TRBJ2-2; clone size: NA; V gene: TRBV4-1; D gene: TRBD2; CDR3 DNA: TGCGCCAGCAGCCAAGTAATGGGGGGACTAGCGTCCGGGGAGCTGTTTTTT; CDR3 protein: CASSQVMGGLASGELFF
J gene: TRBJ1-1; clone size: few; V gene: TRBV27; D gene: NA; CDR3 DNA: TGTGCCAGCAGTTCAAAACCCTTGGGGATAGACACTGAAGCTTTCTTT; CDR3 protein: CASSSKPLGIDTEAFF
J gene: TRBJ2-7; clone size: NA; V gene: TRBV14; D gene: NA; CDR3 DNA: TGTGCCAGCAGCCCAATCCCGGGGCTGAGCTACGAGCAGTACTTC; CDR3 protein: CASSPIPGLSYEQYF
J gene: TRBJ1-1; clone size: NA; V gene: TRBV28; D gene: NA; CDR3 DNA: TGTGCCAGCAGCTCGCCGGGGGCGAACACTGAAGCTTTCTTT; CDR3 protein: CASSSPGANTEAFF
J gene: TRBJ2-2; clone size: NA; V gene: TRBV28; D gene: NA; CDR3 DNA: TGTGCCAGCAGACTTGCGCGGCCCGGGGAGCTGTTTTTT; CDR3 protein: CASRLARPGELFF
J gene: TRBJ1-4; clone size: NA; V gene: TRBV28; D gene: NA; CDR3 DNA: TGTGCCAGCAGTTTGCAGGGAGGTTTTGAAAAACTGTTTTTT; CDR3 protein: CASSLQGGFEKLFF
J gene: TRBJ1-2; clone size: NA; V gene: TRBV6-5; D gene: NA; CDR3 DNA: TGTGCCAGCGCCCGGGACATGACGGGCTATGGCTACACCTTC; CDR3 protein: CASARDMTGYGYTF
J gene: TRBJ1-3; clone size: NA; V gene: TRBV21-1; D gene: NA; CDR3 DNA: TGTGCCAGCAGCCCCCGGGACCGGGATTCTGGAAACACCATATATTTT; CDR3 protein: CASSPRDRDSGNTIYF
J gene: TRBJ2-6; clone size: once; V gene: TRBV7-3; D gene: NA; CDR3 DNA: TGTGCCAGCAGCTTAATGGTCTCTGGGGCCAACGTCCTGACTTTC; CDR3 protein: CASSLMVSGANVLTF
J gene: TRBJ2-2; clone size: NA; V gene: TRBV30; D gene: NA; CDR3 DNA: TGTGCCTGGAGTGTGTTCGGGGAGCTGTTTTTT; CDR3 protein: CAWSVFGELFF
J gene: TRBJ2-7; clone size: NA; V gene: TRBV14; D gene: TRBD1; CDR3 DNA: TGTGCCAGCAGCCACCGGACAGGGGTGACGGAGCAGTACTTC; CDR3 protein: CASSHRTGVTEQYF
J gene: TRBJ2-7; clone size: NA; V gene: TRBV19; D gene: TRBD1; CDR3 DNA: TGTGCCAGTAGTAGCTCCGGGACAGGGGGCATTGACGAGCAGTACTTC; CDR3 protein: CASSSSGTGGIDEQYF
J gene: TRBJ2-5; clone size: once; V gene: TRBV30; D gene: TRBD2; CDR3 DNA: TGTGCCTGGAGCAGCTTACCGGGGGGGCAAGAGACCCAGTACTTC; CDR3 protein: CAWSSLPGGQETQYF
J gene: TRBJ1-2; clone size: NA; V gene: TRBV6-5; D gene: NA; CDR3 DNA: TGTGCCAGCGTCAAGTCAGGGTTGGGAGGCTACACCTTC; CDR3 protein: CASVKSGLGGYTF
J gene: TRBJ2-2; clone size: NA; V gene: TRBV18; D gene: NA; CDR3 DNA: TGTGCCAGCTCAGTCACACACACCGGGGAGCTGTTTTTT; CDR3 protein: CASSVTHTGELFF
J gene: TRBJ1-3; clone size: NA; V gene: TRBV29-1; D gene: NA; CDR3 DNA: TGCAGCGTCAAGACAGTTAGTTCTGGAAACACCATATATTTT; CDR3 protein: CSVKTVSSGNTIYF
J gene: TRBJ2-1; clone size: NA; V gene: TRBV7-2; D gene: NA; CDR3 DNA: TGTGCCAGCAGCTTAGTCGGGGGCTCCTACAATGAGCAGTTCTTC; CDR3 protein: CASSLVGGSYNEQFF
J gene: TRBJ2-2; clone size: NA; V gene: TRBV7-6; D gene: NA; CDR3 DNA: TGTGCCAGCAGCGCGAAGAACACCGGGGAGCTGTTTTTT; CDR3 protein: CASSAKNTGELFF
J gene: TRBJ1-2; clone size: NA; V gene: TRBV28; D gene: NA; CDR3 DNA: TGTGCCAGCAGACTAGACAGTTACTATGGCTACACCTTC; CDR3 protein: CASRLDSYYGYTF
J gene: TRBJ1-1; clone size: NA; V gene: TRBV7-2; D gene: NA; CDR3 DNA: TGTGCCAGCAGCTTAAGAGTGGGCACTGAAGCTTTCTTT; CDR3 protein: CASSLRVGTEAFF
J gene: TRBJ1-3; clone size: few; V gene: TRBV30; D gene: NA; CDR3 DNA: TGTGCCTGGAGTGTACTGGGTCCGACCAACACCATATATTTT; CDR3 protein: CAWSVLGPTNTIYF
J gene: TRBJ2-2; clone size: few; V gene: TRBV21-1; D gene: NA; CDR3 DNA: TGTGCCAGCAGCAAAACGAGAGGACTAGCGAACACCGGGGAGCTGTTTTTT; CDR3 protein: CASSKTRGLANTGELFF
J gene: TRBJ1-5; clone size: NA; V gene: TRBV10-2; D gene: TRBD1; CDR3 DNA: TGCGCCAGCAGTGAGGGACAGGGCTCGGGGCAGCCCCAGCATTTT; CDR3 protein: CASSEGQGSGQPQHF
J gene: TRBJ2-7; clone size: NA; V gene: TRBV18; D gene: TRBD1; CDR3 DNA: TGTGCCAGCTCATCAGGGACAGGGGGCGTCGAGCAGTACTTC; CDR3 protein: CASSSGTGGVEQYF
J gene: TRBJ2-7; clone size: NA; V gene: TRBV4-1; D gene: NA; CDR3 DNA: TGCGCCAGCAGCCAAGGTAGCGCGGCCTACTACGAGCAGTACTTC; CDR3 protein: CASSQGSAAYYEQYF
J gene: TRBJ2-4; clone size: NA; V gene: TRBV27; D gene: TRBD1; CDR3 DNA: TGTGCCAGCAGTCCCGGGACAGTTAAAAACATTCAGTACTTC; CDR3 protein: CASSPGTVKNIQYF
J gene: TRBJ1-2; clone size: NA; V gene: TRBV7-9; D gene: NA; CDR3 DNA: TGTGCCAGCAGCTTGGTGGGGCCGTATGGCTACACCTTC; CDR3 protein: CASSLVGPYGYTF
J gene: TRBJ2-1; clone size: NA; V gene: TRBV29-1; D gene: NA; CDR3 DNA: TGCAGCGTTGGCCCCTCAGGATCGCAGTTCTTC; CDR3 protein: CSVGPSGSQFF
J gene: TRBJ2-7; clone size: NA; V gene: TRBV11-2; D gene: TRBD2; CDR3 DNA: TGTGCCAGCAGCTTAGCGGGAGGAAAGCAGTACTTC; CDR3 protein: CASSLAGGKQYF
J gene: TRBJ1-1; clone size: NA; V gene: TRBV5-1; D gene: NA; CDR3 DNA: TGCGCCAGCAGCTTGGGCTATAACCAGGTCGAGGAAGCTTTCTTT; CDR3 protein: CASSLGYNQVEEAFF
J gene: TRBJ2-6; clone size: NA; V gene: TRBV2; D gene: NA; CDR3 DNA: TGTGCCAGCACGGGCAGGGGTTTCTCTGGGGCCAACGTCCTGACTTTC; CDR3 protein: CASTGRGFSGANVLTF
J gene: TRBJ1-5; clone size: NA; V gene: TRBV7-9; D gene: TRBD1; CDR3 DNA: TGTGCCAGCAGCTCGGGACAGGGGGTCGTCAATCAGCCCCAGCATTTT; CDR3 protein: CASSSGQGVVNQPQHF
J gene: TRBJ2-3; clone size: NA; V gene: TRBV27; D gene: TRBD2; CDR3 DNA: TGTGCCAGCAGTTTTCGGGAGGGAGATACGCAGTATTTT; CDR3 protein: CASSFREGDTQYF
J gene: TRBJ2-1; clone size: NA; V gene: TRBV7-9; D gene: NA; CDR3 DNA: TGTGCCAGCAGCTTTAACAATGAGCAGTTCTTC; CDR3 protein: CASSFNNEQFF